A selection of T cell receptor beta chains follows, all from one sample in a study of blood T cell repertoires in COVID-19. The repertoire was sequenced with immunoSEQ multiplex PCR; TCRdb's copy has only in-frame clones and lacks some. The sample carries a few hundred thousand clones, 70% to 90% recorded once. Source material: PBMCs or T cells enriched from blood (not recorded which). These receptors were obtained from a woman between 18 and 30 years old who had recovered from COVID-19. Both conserved end residues are part of each CDR3. Each record gives: D gene, J gene, clone size, V gene, CDR3 DNA, CDR3 protein. The D gene is left open where the match is weak. A row's size may be missing; if present it is once, few, many or a size class.

D gene: NA
J gene: TRBJ2-3
clone size: NA
V gene: TRBV24-1
CDR3 DNA: TGTGCCACCAGTGCAGGGGGGAGTGACGGTACGCAGTATTTT
CDR3 protein: CATSAGGSDGTQYF

D gene: TRBD1
J gene: TRBJ1-2
clone size: NA
V gene: TRBV3-1/TRBV3-2
CDR3 DNA: TGTGCCAGCAGCCAAACAGGGGGAGGAGGCTACACCTTC
CDR3 protein: CASSQTGGGGYTF

D gene: NA
J gene: TRBJ1-2
clone size: NA
V gene: TRBV28
CDR3 DNA: TGTGCCAGCAGTCCCGGGACTGGAGGCGCCGAGGGCTACACCTTC
CDR3 protein: CASSPGTGGAEGYTF

D gene: TRBD1
J gene: TRBJ1-5
clone size: NA
V gene: TRBV5-1
CDR3 DNA: TGCGCCAGCAGCTTGGAGGCAGGGGGGCGCAATCAGCCCCAGCATTTT
CDR3 protein: CASSLEAGGRNQPQHF

D gene: TRBD1
J gene: TRBJ1-5
clone size: NA
V gene: TRBV30
CDR3 DNA: TGTGCCTGGAGTGCTGGACAGGGAGGTCAGCCCCAGCATTTT
CDR3 protein: CAWSAGQGGQPQHF

D gene: TRBD1
J gene: TRBJ1-6
clone size: NA
V gene: TRBV4-1
CDR3 DNA: TGCGCCAGCAGCCAAGTCGGAGGGGGCGATTCACCCCTCCACTTT
CDR3 protein: CASSQVGGGDSPLHF

D gene: NA
J gene: TRBJ1-2
clone size: few
V gene: TRBV7-9
CDR3 DNA: TGTGCCAGCAGCTTAGATCCAGGGGACTATGGCTACACCTTC
CDR3 protein: CASSLDPGDYGYTF

D gene: TRBD1
J gene: TRBJ2-7
clone size: NA
V gene: TRBV27
CDR3 DNA: TGTGCCAGCAGAACAAACCGGGACAGCTACGAGCAGTACTTC
CDR3 protein: CASRTNRDSYEQYF

D gene: NA
J gene: TRBJ2-5
clone size: NA
V gene: TRBV2
CDR3 DNA: TGTGCCAGCAGTCGGATGGAGGTGGAGACCCAGTACTTC
CDR3 protein: CASSRMEVETQYF

D gene: TRBD2
J gene: TRBJ2-2
clone size: NA
V gene: TRBV7-3
CDR3 DNA: TGTGCCAGCAGCTTCTTTAGTTCTAGCGGGGGTAACACCGGGGAGCTGTTTTTT
CDR3 protein: CASSFFSSSGGNTGELFF

D gene: NA
J gene: TRBJ1-2
clone size: NA
V gene: TRBV6-5
CDR3 DNA: TGTGCCAGCAGTTACTTCCTGGGCGCACAAGGCTACACCTTC
CDR3 protein: CASSYFLGAQGYTF

D gene: TRBD1
J gene: TRBJ1-2
clone size: few
V gene: TRBV29-1
CDR3 DNA: TGCAGCGCTGGGGACAGGGGCTATGGCTACACCTTC
CDR3 protein: CSAGDRGYGYTF

D gene: NA
J gene: TRBJ2-5
clone size: NA
V gene: TRBV21-1
CDR3 DNA: TGTGCCAGAAGCCAGGGACAGGGGCTGGGAGGGCAAGAGACCCAGTACTTC
CDR3 protein: CARSQGQGLGGQETQYF

D gene: TRBD2
J gene: TRBJ2-2
clone size: many
V gene: TRBV5-1
CDR3 DNA: TGCGCCAGCCGGGGGCTAGCGGGCACCGGGGAGCTGTTTTTT
CDR3 protein: CASRGLAGTGELFF

D gene: NA
J gene: TRBJ1-2
clone size: NA
V gene: TRBV30
CDR3 DNA: TGTGCCTGGAAGCCTAGAGGAAGAACTATGGGCTACACCTTC
CDR3 protein: CAWKPRGRTMGYTF

D gene: TRBD2
J gene: TRBJ2-3
clone size: NA
V gene: TRBV5-8
CDR3 DNA: TGTGCCAGCAGCTTCGAAGCGGGAGTTGTAGATACGCAGTATTTT
CDR3 protein: CASSFEAGVVDTQYF

D gene: TRBD2
J gene: TRBJ2-7
clone size: NA
V gene: TRBV24-1
CDR3 DNA: TGTGCCACCAGTGATTTAGTACCGGACTCTGGGGCGGGAGGCCACCTCTACGAGCAGTACTTC
CDR3 protein: CATSDLVPDSGAGGHLYEQYF

D gene: TRBD2
J gene: TRBJ2-3
clone size: NA
V gene: TRBV14
CDR3 DNA: TGTGCCAGCAGCCTTATAGCGGGAGTTGGGACAGATACGCAGTATTTT
CDR3 protein: CASSLIAGVGTDTQYF

D gene: NA
J gene: TRBJ2-7
clone size: NA
V gene: TRBV30
CDR3 DNA: TGTGCCTGGAGTGTACGGGCCTACGAGCAGTACTTC
CDR3 protein: CAWSVRAYEQYF

D gene: NA
J gene: TRBJ2-5
clone size: few
V gene: TRBV19
CDR3 DNA: TGTGCCAGTAGTATCAGAGTAGCGGAGCCCGGGGAGACCCAGTACTTC
CDR3 protein: CASSIRVAEPGETQYF

D gene: NA
J gene: TRBJ1-3
clone size: NA
V gene: TRBV6-5
CDR3 DNA: TGTGCCAGCAGTTTATCAGGGACTGGAAACACCATATATTTT
CDR3 protein: CASSLSGTGNTIYF

D gene: NA
J gene: TRBJ1-2
clone size: once
V gene: TRBV24-1
CDR3 DNA: TGTGCCACCAGTGGCGTCCTCGGTGGCTACACCTTC
CDR3 protein: CATSGVLGGYTF

D gene: TRBD1
J gene: TRBJ2-5
clone size: NA
V gene: TRBV28
CDR3 DNA: TGTGCCAGCAGACAGGGGATAGAGACCCAGTACTTC
CDR3 protein: CASRQGIETQYF

D gene: TRBD2
J gene: TRBJ2-2
clone size: many
V gene: TRBV5-1
CDR3 DNA: TGCGCCAGCAGCTTGGCCTATAGGGGACTAGGAACCGGGGAGCTGTTTTTT
CDR3 protein: CASSLAYRGLGTGELFF

D gene: TRBD2
J gene: TRBJ2-3
clone size: NA
V gene: TRBV19
CDR3 DNA: TGTGCCAGTAGTACGGGACTAGCGGGCACAGATACGCAGTATTTT
CDR3 protein: CASSTGLAGTDTQYF

D gene: TRBD1
J gene: TRBJ1-2
clone size: few
V gene: TRBV5-6
CDR3 DNA: TGTGCCAGCAGCATGACGGGACAGGGGCGTAACTATGGCTACACCTTC
CDR3 protein: CASSMTGQGRNYGYTF

D gene: TRBD1
J gene: TRBJ1-1
clone size: NA
V gene: TRBV12-3/TRBV12-4
CDR3 DNA: TGTGCCAGCAGAGGACAGGCGAACACTGAAGCTTTCTTT
CDR3 protein: CASRGQANTEAFF

D gene: NA
J gene: TRBJ1-6
clone size: NA
V gene: TRBV3-1/TRBV3-2
CDR3 DNA: TGTGCCAGCAGCCAAGACGCAGGGCATAATTCACCCCTCCACTTT
CDR3 protein: CASSQDAGHNSPLHF

D gene: NA
J gene: TRBJ1-6
clone size: NA
V gene: TRBV5-8
CDR3 DNA: TGTGCCAGCAGCTTGGTTTCCGGACACTATAATTCACCCCTCCACTTT
CDR3 protein: CASSLVSGHYNSPLHF

D gene: TRBD2
J gene: TRBJ2-7
clone size: NA
V gene: TRBV6-5
CDR3 DNA: TGTGCCAGCAGTTACTCGCCTAGCGGGAGGTACTACGAGCAGTACTTC
CDR3 protein: CASSYSPSGRYYEQYF

D gene: TRBD1
J gene: TRBJ1-1
clone size: NA
V gene: TRBV9
CDR3 DNA: TGTGCCAGCAGCGCGTTCGACAGGGGGGCGAACACTGAAGCTTTCTTT
CDR3 protein: CASSAFDRGANTEAFF

D gene: TRBD2
J gene: TRBJ2-1
clone size: once
V gene: TRBV5-1
CDR3 DNA: TGCGCCAGCAGCTCCTCGACTAGCAACTACAATGAGCAGTTCTTC
CDR3 protein: CASSSSTSNYNEQFF

D gene: NA
J gene: TRBJ1-2
clone size: NA
V gene: TRBV12-3/TRBV12-4
CDR3 DNA: TGTGCCAGCAGCGGCGCGGTAGAATATGGCTACACCTTC
CDR3 protein: CASSGAVEYGYTF

D gene: TRBD1
J gene: TRBJ1-6
clone size: NA
V gene: TRBV18
CDR3 DNA: TGTGCCAGCTCACTCCGGGACAGGGATTCACCCCTCCACTTT
CDR3 protein: CASSLRDRDSPLHF

D gene: NA
J gene: TRBJ1-5
clone size: NA
V gene: TRBV6-1
CDR3 DNA: TGTGCCAGCAGTGGTCAGCTTATCACCGGAGGCAATCAGCCCCAGCATTTT
CDR3 protein: CASSGQLITGGNQPQHF

D gene: NA
J gene: TRBJ1-2
clone size: NA
V gene: TRBV7-8
CDR3 DNA: TGTGCCAGCAGCCCACACCGGGACACTATTAACTATGGCTACACCTTC
CDR3 protein: CASSPHRDTINYGYTF

D gene: TRBD1
J gene: TRBJ2-3
clone size: NA
V gene: TRBV3-1/TRBV3-2
CDR3 DNA: TGTGCCAGCAGCACAAGGACTCCCGGGACAGGGGAGTTCACAGATACGCAGTATTTT
CDR3 protein: CASSTRTPGTGEFTDTQYF

D gene: NA
J gene: TRBJ2-2
clone size: NA
V gene: TRBV28
CDR3 DNA: TGTGCCAGCAGTCGGTACACCGGGGAGCTGTTTTTT
CDR3 protein: CASSRYTGELFF

D gene: NA
J gene: TRBJ1-2
clone size: NA
V gene: TRBV10-3
CDR3 DNA: TGTGCCATCAGGCTGGGGGGGCTCGATGGCTACACCTTC
CDR3 protein: CAIRLGGLDGYTF